This T cell receptor beta chain was recovered during a study of cytomegalovirus exposure and HLA in healthy donors. As for the study in general: The roughly 130 validation repertoires, a later analysis reported, used the same platform as the approximately 670 repertoires from the first cohort. Study-level results: In vitro data verified three CMV-associated chains as specific for CMV antigens.

The CDR3 length is 15 residues. The germline V gene has CDR1 WSHSY and CDR2 SAAADI. Trimming shortened V by 4 bases and J by 0 bases, and 13 bases separated the two germline ends. Assay: immunoSEQ multiplex PCR; the TCRdb copy retains only in-frame clones and omits some. In the table there are 200,000 to 250,000 clones, over 70% of which are singletons. About this clone itself: No antigen is known for it.

This receptor was identified in a woman in her twenties or thirties in good health and CMV-seropositive. The V call is TRBV10-2, the J call TRBJ2-7; no reliable D call. The sequenced sample consisted of PBMCs. CDR3 bases: TGCGCCAGCAGTGCTCGGCAGGCCGGCTCCTACGAGCAGTACTTC. Translated: CASSARQAGSYEQYF.